These 13 T cell receptor beta chains were all obtained from the same sample, sequenced in a study of human T cells and chemical hapten exposure (dated by TCRdb to the early 2020s). The time point label here, explained by the study, means: pre-sensitization, week 0. The treatment or condition label corresponds to: therapeutic diphenylcyclopropenone sensitization with weekly scalp DPC. Library preparation employed RACE. The run used a NextSeq 500. TCRdb passed the public sequencing reads through fastp at Q25 and MiXCR, retaining productive beta sequences. A single entry per CDR3 protein holds the most common genes and DNA from its merged rows. For this sample there are roughly 100,000 distinct CDR3 sequences; roughly 12% appear just once. The leading ten clones occupy around 1.5% of the sample. Specimen: whole blood, collected in connection with sensitization to the hapten diphenylcyclopropenone (DPC). The receptors derive from a woman between 45 and 60 years old with alopecia areata. Some clones in this sample may be carry-over from other donors' samples.

This clonotype was observed a handful of times. V gene TRBV5-1 combines with J gene TRBJ2-2, with TRBD1 as a possible D gene (6 bases). V gave up 4 bases and J gave up 0 bases, with 13 bases separating them. Per the germline V gene, CDR1 is SGHRS and CDR2 is YFSETQ. This CDR3 is built from 16 residues. This CDR3 reads CASSLTGTTNTGELFF. CDR3 nucleotides: TGCGCCAGCAGCCTAACCGGGACAACGAACACCGGGGAGCTGTTTTTT.

The V gene is TRBV5-1, the J gene TRBJ1-1; 10 nucleotides match TRBD1. In germline, CDR1 is SGHRS, CDR2 YFSETQ. The CDR3 is 15 amino acids. The junction had 9 bases not matched to a gene; V was cut back by 4 bases and J by 6 bases. The CDR3: CASSARQGARAEAFF. DNA for the CDR3: TGCGCCAGCAGCGCGAGACAGGGGGCAAGGGCTGAAGCTTTCTTT.

V gene TRBV12-5 combines with J gene TRBJ2-5, with 7 bases fitting TRBD1. V was pared by 6 bases and J by 2 bases, with 15 bases of the junction left unmatched. Per the germline V gene, CDR1 is LGHNT and CDR2 is FRNRAP. This CDR3 comprises 17 residues. This CDR3 is CASGQSLGTDQQETQYF. DNA of the CDR3: TGTGCTAGTGGGCAATCTCTGGGGACAGACCAGCAAGAGACCCAGTACTTC.

CDR3 sequence reads: CASKFGRNVNEQYF. As DNA, the CDR3 is TGTGCCAGCAAGTTTGGCCGTAATGTCAACGAGCAGTACTTC. This chain connects TRBV28 to TRBJ2-7; D call uncertain. With 7 bases removed from V and 5 bases from J, the gap between germline ends came to 18 bases. The germline V gene encodes CDR1 MDHEN and CDR2 SYDVKM. The CDR3 covers 14 residues.

This clonotype was counted only a few times. CDR3 in DNA: TGTGCCAGCTCACCACAAGGACAGGGGAACGAGCAGTACTTC. This encodes CASSPQGQGNEQYF. The chain employs TRBV18 and TRBJ2-7, with TRBD1 matching over 9 bases. J gave up 5 bases and V 1 base, and 3 bases lay outside the gene matches. CDR3 length equals 14 residues. The germline V gene encodes CDR1 KGHSH and CDR2 LQKENI.

There are many counts of this clonotype. The chain has TRBV6-2 or TRBV6-3 and TRBJ1-2, with D unclear. V was clipped by 4 bases and J by 4 bases, with 10 bases between them. Germline values: CDR1 MNHEY, CDR2 SVGEGT. CDR3 length: 13 amino acids. The CDR3 DNA reads as TGTGCCAGCAGTTCGGCAGAGTTCTATGGCTACACCTTC. Translation: CASSSAEFYGYTF.

This chain links TRBV7-2 with TRBJ2-7; the match to TRBD2 covers 8 bases. CDR1 SGHTA and CDR2 FQGNSA come from the germline V gene. The V and J ends lost 1 base and 0 bases, in that order; junction bases with no gene match: 11. The CDR3 is made up of 18 amino acids. The CDR3 loop is CASSLGGLAGTRSYEQYF. CDR3 DNA sequence: TGTGCCAGCAGCTTAGGGGGGCTAGCGGGTACCCGCTCCTACGAGCAGTACTTC.

The sample holds many counts of this clonotype. The chain links TRBV11-2 to TRBJ1-6, with 7 bases lining up with TRBD1. Germline CDR1 SGHAT, CDR2 FQNNGV. The CDR3 sequence is 15 residues long. Trimming removed 2 bases from V and 6 bases from J; junction bases left unmatched: 4. As DNA, the CDR3 is TGTGCCAGCAGCTTACTGCAGGGGGGTAATTCACCCCTCCACTTT. Its protein is CASSLLQGGNSPLHF.

This clonotype was seen a handful of times. The rearrangement joins TRBV5-6 to TRBJ2-7, with TRBD2 matching over 12 bases. There are 17 residues in the CDR3. Trimming took 3 bases from V and 4 from J; bases not matched to a gene: 11. From germline, CDR1 is SGHDT and CDR2 YYEEEE. CDR3 bases: TGTGCCAGCAGCTCGATCGGTCCTAGCGGGAGGGCGTACGAGCAGTACTTC. This encodes CASSSIGPSGRAYEQYF.

This clonotype came up many times. V and J are TRBV5-1 and TRBJ2-5; unclear D gene. With 6 bases removed from V and 1 base from J, the gap between germline ends came to 10 bases. The CDR3 contains 13 residues. Germline lookup yields CDR1 SGHRS and CDR2 YFSETQ. The CDR3 nucleotides are TGCGCCAGCACTCCCCAGATCCAAGAGACCCAGTACTTC. Translation gives CASTPQIQETQYF.

The gene calls are TRBV6-5 and TRBJ2-2; D might be TRBD2 (5 bases). This CDR3 comprises 18 residues. Germline CDR1 and CDR2: MNHEY and SVGAGI. V gave up 0 bases and J gave up 7 bases, with 21 bases separating them. CDR3 in amino acids: CASSYSGLAGLGGGELFF. CDR3 DNA: TGTGCCAGCAGTTACTCCGGGCTGGCGGGTTTGGGTGGCGGGGAGCTGTTTTTT.

The sample holds many counts of this clonotype. The J gene is TRBJ1-1, the V gene TRBV28; D not certain. CDR1 and CDR2 from the germline V gene are MDHEN and SYDVKM. Trimming shortened V by 3 bases and J by 5 bases, and 10 bases separated the two germline ends. This CDR3 spans 13 amino acids. CDR3 in amino acids: CASSFSGWTEAFF. The CDR3 DNA follows: TGTGCCAGCAGTTTTTCGGGGTGGACTGAAGCTTTCTTT.

This clonotype was counted between two and nine times. The J gene is TRBJ1-2, the V gene TRBV7-6, with TRBD1 as a possible D gene (6 bases). Germline loops: CDR1 SGHVS, CDR2 FNYEAQ. V lost 5 bases and J lost 4, with 11 bases in between. This CDR3 spans 13 amino acids. CDR3 region: CASSEQGGYGYTF. In DNA, the CDR3 is TGTGCCAGCAGCGAACAGGGAGGCTATGGCTACACCTTC.